Sequencing of this TCR beta chain was carried out in a study of T-cell memory formation after mild COVID-19. 5'RACE primed at constant segments yielded TCR alpha and TCR beta cDNA libraries bearing sample barcodes and UMIs. TCRdb called the 5' RACE reads again in MiXCR, with one record for every CDR3 protein. There are some 130,000 distinct CDR3 sequences in the sample; roughly a quarter occur only once, and around a quarter lies in the top ten. This clonotype was found a few times. Its target is unknown. Germline V gene sequence: CDR1 LNHDA, CDR2 SQIVND (reference sequence). CDR3 length: 14 residues. Trimming stripped 5 bases from V and 2 bases from J, with 13 bases between. Study-wide results and caveats: Clones shrinking from day 15 to 85 showed even CD4/CD8 mixes; later expanders tilted CD4+. The appearance of some responding clones in pre-infection memory suggested that cross-reactive memory joined.

The clonotype was recovered from an adult woman who had mild COVID-19 (a few samples of this study predate the infection). Cell type and time point are not known. Sequences were obtained from PBMCs or a T cell subset sorted from them (not recorded which). This chain uses TRBV19 with TRBJ2-7; no clear D. CDR3 region: CASSGRTDTYEQYF. CDR3 DNA: TGTGCCAGTAGTGGAAGGACGGATACCTACGAGCAGTACTTC.